This entry lists 21 T cell receptor beta chains sequenced from one sample in a study of response to subunit inactivated influenza vaccine. TCRdb redid the calling of the RT-PCR reads with MiXCR, one entry per CDR3 protein. The data show about 570,000 distinct CDR3 sequences, with approximately 10% seen just once and approximately 11% held by the top ten. These sequences were also reported in another study, on T cells expressing NK-cell markers. That source reports: 5'RACE template switching with UMIs produced the TCR beta cDNA.

The specimen was PBMCs from blood, collected on the day of vaccination. The receptors originated from a man aged 50-60 years who received an inactivated influenza vaccine.

This clonotype appeared a few times. V usage is TRBV4-2 and J usage is TRBJ2-5; D remains ambiguous. The V end lost 0 bases, the J end lost 2 bases, and 19 bases lay between the germline ends. The CDR3 runs 18 residues. Germline V gives CDR1 LGHNA, CDR2 YNFKEQ. The CDR3 protein is CASSQDRASSVVQETQYF. CDR3 nucleotides: TGTGCCAGCAGCCAAGATAGGGCTAGTTCTGTGGTACAAGAGACCCAGTACTTC.

The J gene is TRBJ2-3, the V gene TRBV6-1; 11 bases are shared with TRBD2. The germline V gene has CDR1 MNHNS and CDR2 SASEGT. CDR3 length: 15 amino acids. Germline trimming cut 6 bases from V and 7 bases from J; bases unmatched to any gene: 9. This CDR3 reads CASRISGGARNTQYF. As DNA, the CDR3 is TGTGCCAGCAGGATTAGCGGGGGGGCCAGAAATACGCAGTATTTT.

The CDR3 sequence is CASNSGLAGGTDTQYF. CDR3 in DNA: TGTGCCAGCAATTCGGGACTAGCGGGGGGAACAGATACGCAGTATTTT. The chain joins TRBV2 to TRBJ2-3; 15 nucleotides align to TRBD2. CDR3 length: 16 residues. J gave up 3 bases and V 7 bases, and 5 bases lay outside the gene matches. Germline values: CDR1 SNHLY, CDR2 FYNNEI.

This clonotype was observed at least ten times. The CDR3 DNA reads as TGTGCCAGCACCCCTTCGGGCAGGGGGCTTTCCTACGAGCAGTACTTC. Translation gives CASTPSGRGLSYEQYF. This chain links TRBV13 with TRBJ2-7; TRBD1 aligns across 8 bases. Germline loops: CDR1 PRHDT, CDR2 FYEKMQ (reference sequence). The J segment lost 1 base and the V segment lost 7 bases, leaving 12 bases of the junction unmatched. This CDR3 region has 16 residues.

This clonotype has a handful of counts. V usage is TRBV28 and J usage is TRBJ2-3; D not resolved. This CDR3 comprises 17 residues. Germline V gene sequence: CDR1 MDHEN, CDR2 SYDVKM. Trimming took 2 bases from V and 1 from J, leaving 16 bases between them. CDR3 residues: CASSLNQALEGTDTQYF. In DNA form, the CDR3 reads TGTGCCAGCAGTTTAAATCAGGCCCTAGAAGGCACAGATACGCAGTATTTT.

Only a few counts were recorded for this clonotype. This chain's CDR3 is CSARATTSGTHEQYF. The DNA of the CDR3 is TGCAGTGCTAGAGCCACGACTAGCGGGACCCACGAGCAGTACTTC. This sequence joins TRBV20-1 and TRBJ2-7, with 11 bases fitting TRBD2. The CDR3 consists of 15 residues. Unmatched junction bases numbered 7, after V lost 1 base and J lost 5 bases. CDR1 and CDR2 from the germline V gene are DFQATT and SNEGSKA (reference sequence).

The chain couples TRBV29-1 to TRBJ2-1, with D unclear. Trimming pared 4 bases from V and 4 bases from J, leaving 5 bases between. CDR3 length: 11 residues. Germline loops: CDR1 SQVTM, CDR2 ANQGSEA. The CDR3 DNA follows: TGCAGCGTTGTGTTTTACAATGAGCAGTTCTTC. Translation: CSVVFYNEQFF.

This clonotype was detected a few times. V and J are TRBV5-1 and TRBJ2-1; 7 bases line up with TRBD1. Germline V CDR1 and CDR2: SGHRS, YFSETQ. The V gene end was trimmed by 9 bases and the J gene end by 7 bases; junction bases not matched to a gene: 16. The CDR3 loop spans 15 amino acids. The CDR3 sequence is CATSQGQGFRNEQFF. Written as DNA, the CDR3 is TGCGCCACCTCACAGGGGCAAGGCTTTAGGAATGAGCAGTTCTTC.

The chain employs TRBV5-1 and TRBJ2-1; 9 nucleotides align to TRBD2. V dropped 0 bases and J dropped 4; count of bases not matched to a gene: 8. CDR1 SGHRS and CDR2 YFSETQ come from the germline V gene. The CDR3 contains 17 residues. The CDR3 protein is CASSLGVAGASYNEQFF. The CDR3 coding sequence is TGCGCCAGCAGCTTGGGAGTAGCGGGAGCCTCGTACAATGAGCAGTTCTTC.

This clonotype was counted only a few times. The CDR3 spells CASSVPKAGGSYNEQFF. DNA of the CDR3: TGTGCCAGCAGCGTACCCAAAGCGGGAGGGTCCTACAATGAGCAGTTCTTC. The chain has TRBV9 and TRBJ2-1; TRBD2 matches 10 bases. The CDR3 has 17 amino acids. The germline gives CDR1 SGDLS, CDR2 YYNGEE. The V and J ends lost 1 base and 1 base, in that order; junction bases with no gene match: 5.

This clonotype was observed a few times. This rearrangement joins TRBV6-2 or TRBV6-3 to TRBJ2-2, with D unclear. The germline V gene encodes CDR1 MNHEY and CDR2 SVGEGT. This CDR3 has 13 amino acids. Trimming took off 5 bases at V and 5 bases at J, with 9 bases between the two ends. CDR3 nucleotides: TGTGCCAGCAGTCTCCACGGTACCGGGGAGCTGTTTTTT. Encoded protein: CASSLHGTGELFF.

This clonotype has only a few counts. The rearrangement uses TRBV28 and TRBJ1-2; 11 nucleotides align to TRBD1. V lost 6 bases, J lost 6 bases, and 6 bases stayed unmatched. This CDR3 has 14 amino acids. Germline V CDR1 and CDR2: MDHEN, SYDVKM. The CDR3 nucleotides read TGTGCCAGCAGCTCCGGACAGGGGGCGAATGGCTACACCTTC. Protein sequence: CASSSGQGANGYTF.

The chain employs TRBV29-1 and TRBJ1-3; D perhaps matches TRBD1 (5 bases). The CDR3 contains 16 residues. Germline V CDR1 and CDR2: SQVTM, ANQGSEA. V gave up 1 base and J gave up 0 bases, with 13 bases separating them. CDR3 loop: CSVEVRRGGSGNTIYF. The DNA for the CDR3 is TGCAGCGTTGAAGTTCGTCGGGGGGGCTCTGGAAACACCATATATTTT.

This clonotype was counted at least ten times. V usage is TRBV29-1 and J usage is TRBJ1-1, with a weak D call TRBD1 (6 bases). Germline loops: CDR1 SQVTM, CDR2 ANQGSEA. The V gene lost 3 bases and the J gene lost 1 base, with 12 bases spanning the gap. This CDR3 spans 14 amino acids. The CDR3 DNA sequence: TGCAGCGTTGATGTGGGGGGCAGGAACACTGAAGCTTTCTTT. It translates to CSVDVGGRNTEAFF.

V is TRBV6-4 and J is TRBJ2-1; 10 nucleotides align to TRBD2. The CDR3 sequence is 13 residues long. Germline lookup yields CDR1 MRHNA and CDR2 SNTAGT. V shed 8 bases, J shed 9 bases, and the junction held 7 bases outside the gene matches. CDR3 protein: CASSLAGVGEQFF. CDR3 coding DNA: TGTGCCAGCTCCCTAGCGGGAGTCGGTGAGCAGTTCTTC.

This clonotype was seen a few times. The chain is built from TRBV4-2 and TRBJ2-7; 9 bases are a match to TRBD2. With V trimmed by 3 bases and J by 3 bases, 6 bases remained unmatched. Germline CDR1 and CDR2: LGHNA and YNFKEQ. The CDR3 totals 15 residues. The DNA of the CDR3 is TGTGCCAGCAGCCAGCGGGGGGGCACCATCTACGAGCAGTACTTC. It translates to CASSQRGGTIYEQYF.

This chain connects TRBV5-5 to TRBJ2-3; 7 bases are shared with TRBD1. The CDR3 is 14 amino acids. The germline V gene has CDR1 SGHKS and CDR2 YYEKEE (reference sequence). V was clipped by 4 bases and J by 4 bases; unmatched bases: 6. Written as DNA, the CDR3 is TGTGCCAGCAGCAACCGACAGGGCCCAGATACGCAGTATTTT. It translates to CASSNRQGPDTQYF.

This clonotype was seen a few times. The chain links TRBV4-1 to TRBJ2-2; 9 nucleotides match TRBD1. CDR1 is MGHRA, CDR2 YSYEKL, per germline. V shed 2 bases, J shed 3 bases, and the junction held 10 bases outside the gene matches. The CDR3 sequence is 18 residues long. CDR3 nucleotide sequence: TGCGCCAGCAGCCAATACAGGACAGGGGCGATTGACACCGGGGAGCTGTTTTTT. Amino acids: CASSQYRTGAIDTGELFF.

There are many counts of this clonotype. The chain recombines TRBV12-3 or TRBV12-4 with TRBJ2-2; D gene ambiguous. The CDR3 runs 11 residues. The V gene lost 4 bases and the J gene lost 6 bases, with 3 bases spanning the gap. The chain's CDR3 is CASSYPGELFF. The CDR3 region has the DNA TGTGCCAGCAGTTATCCCGGGGAGCTGTTTTTT.

This clonotype was picked up many times. J is TRBJ2-3 and V is TRBV5-1; TRBD1 is a possible D gene (5 bases). CDR1 SGHRS and CDR2 YFSETQ come from the germline V gene. Trimming pared 2 bases from V and 2 bases from J, leaving 9 bases between. The CDR3 consists of 14 residues. The CDR3 nucleotides read TGCGCCAGCAGCTTCGCGACAGTCACAGATACGCAGTATTTT. Translation: CASSFATVTDTQYF.

This clonotype showed up many times. The chain couples TRBV28 to TRBJ2-5, with D tentatively TRBD2 (7 bases). The CDR3 runs to 13 residues. Germline CDR1 reads MDHEN; CDR2 reads SYDVKM. The germline V and J ends were trimmed by 4 bases and 5 bases, with 11 bases remaining between them. The DNA of the CDR3 is TGTGCCAGCAGTTCCGGGGGGCTGGAGACCCAGTACTTC. Its protein is CASSSGGLETQYF. The variable domain in full, completed from reference TRBV28 and TRBJ2-5, reads DVKVTQSSRYLVKRTGEKVFLECVQDMDHENMFWYRQDPGLGLRLIYFSYDVKMKEKGDIPEGYSVSREKKERFSLILESASTNQTSMYLCASSSGGLETQYFGPGTRLLVL.